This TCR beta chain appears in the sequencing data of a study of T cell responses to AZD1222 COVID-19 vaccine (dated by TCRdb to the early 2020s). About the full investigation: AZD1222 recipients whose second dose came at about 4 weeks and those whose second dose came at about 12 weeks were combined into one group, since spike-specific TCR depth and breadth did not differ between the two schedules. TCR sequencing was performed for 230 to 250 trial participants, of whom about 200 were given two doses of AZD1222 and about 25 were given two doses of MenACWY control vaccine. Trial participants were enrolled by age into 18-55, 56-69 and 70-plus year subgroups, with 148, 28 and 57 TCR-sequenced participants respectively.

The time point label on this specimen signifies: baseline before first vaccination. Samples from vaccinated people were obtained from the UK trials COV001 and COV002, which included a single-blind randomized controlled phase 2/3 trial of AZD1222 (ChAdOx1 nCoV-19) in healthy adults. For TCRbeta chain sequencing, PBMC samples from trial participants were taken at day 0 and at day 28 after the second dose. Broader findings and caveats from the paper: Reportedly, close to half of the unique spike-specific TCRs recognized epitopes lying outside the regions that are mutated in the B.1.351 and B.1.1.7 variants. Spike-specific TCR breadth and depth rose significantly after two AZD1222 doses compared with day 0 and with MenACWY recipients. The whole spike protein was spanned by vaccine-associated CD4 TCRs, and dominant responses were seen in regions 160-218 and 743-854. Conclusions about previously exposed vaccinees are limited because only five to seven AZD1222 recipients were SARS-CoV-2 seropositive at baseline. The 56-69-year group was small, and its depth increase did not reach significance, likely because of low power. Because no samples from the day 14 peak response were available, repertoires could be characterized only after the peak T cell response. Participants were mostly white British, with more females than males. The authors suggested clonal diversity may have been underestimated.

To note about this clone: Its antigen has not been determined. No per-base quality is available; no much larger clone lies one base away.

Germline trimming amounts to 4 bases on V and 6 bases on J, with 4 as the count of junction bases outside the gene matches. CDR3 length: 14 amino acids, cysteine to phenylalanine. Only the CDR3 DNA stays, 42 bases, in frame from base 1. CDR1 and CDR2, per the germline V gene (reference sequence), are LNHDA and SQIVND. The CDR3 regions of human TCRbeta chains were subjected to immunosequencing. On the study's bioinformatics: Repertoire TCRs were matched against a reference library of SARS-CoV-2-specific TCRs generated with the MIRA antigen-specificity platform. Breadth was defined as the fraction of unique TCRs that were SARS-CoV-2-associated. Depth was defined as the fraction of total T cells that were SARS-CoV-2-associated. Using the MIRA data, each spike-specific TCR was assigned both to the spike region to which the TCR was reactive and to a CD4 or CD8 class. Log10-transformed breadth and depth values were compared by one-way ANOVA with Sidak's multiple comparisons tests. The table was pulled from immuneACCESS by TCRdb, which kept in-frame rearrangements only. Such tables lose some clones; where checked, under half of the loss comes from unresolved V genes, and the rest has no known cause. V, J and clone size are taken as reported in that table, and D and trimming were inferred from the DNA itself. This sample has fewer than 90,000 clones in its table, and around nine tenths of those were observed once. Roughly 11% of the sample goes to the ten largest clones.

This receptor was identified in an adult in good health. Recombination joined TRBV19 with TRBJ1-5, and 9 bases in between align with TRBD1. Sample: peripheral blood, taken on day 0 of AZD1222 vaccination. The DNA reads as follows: TGTGCCAGTAGTAGGACAGGGGTGGCTCAGCCCCAGCATTTT. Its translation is CASSRTGVAQPQHF.